The clone carrying this T cell receptor (beta chain) was found a few times. The source of the sample is a study of blood T cell repertoires in COVID-19. Study overall: The study drew acute and convalescent COVID-19 samples from the United States, Italy and Spain.

V lost 6 bases to trimming and J lost 13 bases; unmatched junction nucleotides: 15. This CDR3 has 15 amino acids. Per the germline V gene, CDR1 is MNHEY and CDR2 is SVGAGI. In the authors' methods: Estimation of nucleated cell counts was performed using reference gene primer amplification. Profiled with immunoSEQ multiplex PCR; TCRdb holds only in-frame clones, not every one. V, J and clone size derive from that table, while D and trimming were established from the DNA sequence. The data hold some 200,000 clones, with around 80% observed a single time. The origin of this receptor is a woman in her 70s with acute or convalescent COVID-19. The chain carries TRBV6-5 and TRBJ2-5; 12 positions agree with TRBD2. Sequenced sample: peripheral blood. The CDR3 nucleotides are TGTGCCAGCAGGAGGATTGGACTAGCGGGGCCTAGGTGGTACTTC. Translation gives CASRRIGLAGPRWYF.